This T cell receptor beta chain was sequenced in a study of T cells in localized non-small cell lung cancer. Study-wide findings and caveats: It remains possible that heterogeneity exists, since only one tumor region was sequenced.

CDR3 length: 16 residues. CDR1 SGHNT and CDR2 YENEEA come from the germline V gene. Losses at the gene ends were 2 bases for V and 5 bases for J; bases not matched to a gene: 7. Details on this clone: What it binds is not known.

Here immunoSEQ multiplex PCR was the method, and the copy in TCRdb shows in-frame clones only, minus some. The sample has tens of thousands of clones; more than 70% are singletons. This rearrangement joins TRBV11-3 to TRBJ2-1, with 9 bases fitting TRBD1. This receptor was taken from a woman aged 35-70 years with stage I lung adenocarcinoma. The sample here was peripheral blood, taken before any cancer treatment. CDR3 protein: CASSLLGQGYNNEQFF. In DNA form, the CDR3 reads TGTGCCAGCAGCTTACTCGGACAGGGGTATAACAATGAGCAGTTCTTC.